The 11 T cell receptor beta chains reported below all come from one sample, sequenced in a study of T cells in Graves' hyperthyroidism and ophthalmopathy. Amplification targeted TCR beta CDR3 regions from RNA transcripts. An initial round of RT-PCR targeting the TCR CDR3 relied on the HTBI primer set. A single record per CDR3 protein comes from TCRdb applying MiXCR to the multiplex PCR reads. Of 660,000 or so distinct CDR3 sequences in the sample, about a fifth were seen once. The sample was blood. These receptors all stem from a man younger than 40 with Graves' ophthalmopathy.

This clonotype was detected a few times. This rearrangement joins TRBV7-2 to TRBJ1-1; D is undetermined. The V end was cut by 1 base, the J end by 1 base, with 10 bases between. Germline loops: CDR1 SGHTA, CDR2 FQGNSA. This CDR3 is 15 amino acids long. CDR3 protein: CASSLVTAPNTEAFF. DNA of the CDR3: TGTGCCAGCAGCTTAGTCACAGCACCGAACACTGAAGCTTTCTTT.

The chain employs TRBV7-2 and TRBJ2-3; TRBD2 agrees at 12 bases. V dropped 5 bases and J dropped 3; count of bases not matched to a gene: 6. This CDR3 region has 16 residues. Germline V lookup: CDR1 SGHTA, CDR2 FQGNSA. CDR3 nucleotide sequence: TGTGCCAGCAGCGCGACTAGCGGGAGCTTGACAGATACGCAGTATTTT. This encodes CASSATSGSLTDTQYF.

The chain couples TRBV29-1 to TRBJ2-5; TRBD2 agrees at 13 bases. CDR3 length: 14 residues. The V and J ends lost 7 bases and 1 base, in that order; junction bases with no gene match: 3. Germline loops: CDR1 SQVTM, CDR2 ANQGSEA. CDR3 sequence (DNA): TGCAGCGGGGGACTAGCGGGATTCCAAGAGACCCAGTACTTC. Its protein product is CSGGLAGFQETQYF.

V gene TRBV7-2 combines with J gene TRBJ2-5; D gene ambiguous. Germline V gene sequence: CDR1 SGHTA, CDR2 FQGNSA. CDR3 length: 14 residues. Trimming shortened V by 6 bases and J by 2 bases, and 13 bases separated the two germline ends. The CDR3 DNA follows: TGTGCCAGCAGTCCTCCCGGGCTACAAGAGACCCAGTACTTC. It is translated as CASSPPGLQETQYF.

This clonotype was seen a few times. The chain recombines TRBV7-2 with TRBJ2-7, with 12 bases matching TRBD2. The germline V gene has CDR1 SGHTA and CDR2 FQGNSA. Unmatched junction bases numbered 9, after V lost 1 base and J lost 2 bases. CDR3 size: 18 residues. CDR3 protein: CASSLGGAASGRAYEQYF. As DNA, the CDR3 is TGTGCCAGCAGCTTAGGGGGGGCGGCTAGCGGGAGGGCCTACGAGCAGTACTTC.

The chain employs TRBV5-1 and TRBJ2-7; 9 positions match TRBD1. This CDR3 spans 17 amino acids. The V and J ends lost 1 base and 6 bases, in that order; junction bases with no gene match: 14. CDR1 is SGHRS and CDR2 is YFSETQ in the germline V gene. The CDR3 is CASSLPRPGQGSGEQYF. For the CDR3, the DNA is TGCGCCAGCAGCTTGCCTCGACCGGGACAGGGATCCGGCGAGCAGTACTTC. The variable domain in full, with the rest retrieved from reference TRBV5-1 and TRBJ2-7, is KAGVTQTPRYLIKTRGQQVTLSCSPISGHRSVSWYQQTPGQGLQFLFEYFSETQRNKGNFPGRFSGRQFSNSRSEMNVSTLELGDSALYLCASSLPRPGQGSGEQYFGPGTRLTVT.

The rearrangement uses TRBV12-3 or TRBV12-4 and TRBJ1-5; D is undetermined. The CDR3 is made up of 15 amino acids. Trimming removed 5 bases from V and 2 bases from J, with 13 bases in between. CDR3 in DNA: TGTGCCAGCAGTCCTCGACCGAGGGGCAATCAGCCCCAGCATTTT. Its protein product is CASSPRPRGNQPQHF.

This clonotype turned up a few times. This rearrangement joins TRBV2 to TRBJ1-3; possible D gene TRBD1, 5 bases. The CDR3 contains 16 residues. V was clipped by 6 bases and J by 0 bases, with 15 bases between them. CDR1 SNHLY and CDR2 FYNNEI come from the germline V gene. For the CDR3, the DNA is TGTGCCAGCAGGCCGGGACCGAAATTCTCTGGAAACACCATATATTTT. Translating gives CASRPGPKFSGNTIYF.

The V call is TRBV5-1, the J call TRBJ2-7; 8 positions match TRBD2. The CDR3 runs 13 residues. V lost 4 bases to trimming and J lost 6 bases; unmatched junction nucleotides: 6. CDR1 and CDR2 (germline): SGHRS, YFSETQ. The CDR3 loop reads CASSRAGDLEQYF. The CDR3 coding sequence is TGCGCCAGCAGCCGAGCGGGAGATCTCGAGCAGTACTTC. The full variable domain, with the rest looked up from reference TRBV5-1 and TRBJ2-7, is KAGVTQTPRYLIKTRGQQVTLSCSPISGHRSVSWYQQTPGQGLQFLFEYFSETQRNKGNFPGRFSGRQFSNSRSEMNVSTLELGDSALYLCASSRAGDLEQYFGPGTRLTVT.

This clonotype was observed at least ten times. This sequence joins TRBV7-3 and TRBJ1-2; D uncertain. Germline V gene data show CDR1 as SGHTA and CDR2 as FQGTGA. V was trimmed by 4 bases and J by 8 bases, leaving 14 bases between them. The CDR3 is 13 residues long. DNA of the CDR3: TGTGCCAGCAGCTCTTCAACGTCTGGAGGCTACACCTTC. Translated: CASSSSTSGGYTF.

In its sample, this clonotype was seen many times. The chain is built from TRBV28 and TRBJ1-1, with TRBD1 as a possible D gene (5 bases). The germline V gene has CDR1 MDHEN and CDR2 SYDVKM. V gave up 1 base and J gave up 7 bases, with 10 bases separating them. The CDR3 extends over 13 amino acids. CDR3 in amino acids: CASSLSWGNEAFF. CDR3 coding DNA: TGTGCCAGCAGTTTATCTTGGGGGAATGAAGCTTTCTTT. The whole variable domain, remainder taken from reference TRBV28 and TRBJ1-1, is DVKVTQSSRYLVKRTGEKVFLECVQDMDHENMFWYRQDPGLGLRLIYFSYDVKMKEKGDIPEGYSVSREKKERFSLILESASTNQTSMYLCASSLSWGNEAFFGQGTRLTVV.